The 14 T cell receptor beta chains presented below share a single source sample, sequenced in a study of PD-L1 blockade in urothelial cancer. Some clones are missing from TCRdb's copy, which holds only in-frame ones; the method was immunoSEQ multiplex PCR. Here the sample spans 60,000 or so clones, approximately 80% being singletons. The starting material was PBMCs, obtained around atezolizumab (anti-PD-L1) treatment. The receptors stem from a man aged 65 to 85 with urothelial cancer.

For the CDR3, the DNA is TGTGCCAGCAGGGGGACAGGGAGTGACTATGGCTACACCTTC. Translation gives CASRGTGSDYGYTF. V is TRBV6-6 and J is TRBJ1-2; 9 bases line up with TRBD1. Germline assignment: CDR1 MNHNY and CDR2 SVGAGI (reference sequence). CDR3 size: 14 residues. Trimming cost V 6 bases and J 3 bases; bases outside gene matches: 5.

The chain carries TRBV5-1 and TRBJ2-2, with D possibly being TRBD1 (6 bases). Germline-derived CDR1 and CDR2 are SGHRS and YFSETQ. Trimming took 7 bases from V and 4 from J, leaving 14 bases between them. There are 14 residues in the CDR3. CDR3 sequence (DNA): TGCGCCAGCGGCGACAGGTTAGCCACCGGGGAGCTGTTTTTT. It codes for CASGDRLATGELFF.

The V gene is TRBV4-2, the J gene TRBJ2-7; maybe TRBD1 (5 bases). This CDR3 has 14 residues. CDR1 and CDR2 (germline): LGHNA, YNFKEQ. Trimming took off 8 bases at V and 1 base at J, with 15 bases between the two ends. The CDR3 reads CASSDNTNSYEQYF. The DNA of the CDR3 is TGTGCCAGCTCGGACAACACAAATTCCTACGAGCAGTACTTC.

The chain employs TRBV5-6 and TRBJ1-1, with 9 positions matching TRBD1. J gave up 1 base and V 1 base, and 2 bases lay outside the gene matches. This CDR3 has 15 residues. Germline CDR1 reads SGHDT; CDR2 reads YYEEEE. As DNA, the CDR3 is TGTGCCAGCAGCTTGTTGGACAGGGGGAACACTGAAGCTTTCTTT. Protein: CASSLLDRGNTEAFF.

V gene TRBV4-2 combines with J gene TRBJ1-5; TRBD1 matches 7 bases. V shed 1 base and J 2 bases; nucleotides not matched to a gene: 14. The CDR3 sequence is 19 residues long. Germline V lookup: CDR1 LGHNA, CDR2 YNFKEQ. The CDR3 DNA reads as TGTGCCAGCAGCCAAGGGGTTACAGGGGACCTTTTGGGCAATCAGCCCCAGCATTTT. Translating it yields CASSQGVTGDLLGNQPQHF.

This chain joins TRBV5-1 and TRBJ1-1; D is ambiguous. Germline CDR1 SGHRS, CDR2 YFSETQ. The CDR3 length is 14 residues. The germline V and J ends were trimmed by 2 bases and 6 bases, with 14 bases remaining between them. The CDR3 DNA reads TGCGCCAGCAGCTTAGGGAGGGTTCGGTCTGAAGCTTTCTTT. Its protein is CASSLGRVRSEAFF.

The chain uses TRBV4-2 and TRBJ2-5; D may be TRBD2 (5 bases). The germline V gene has CDR1 LGHNA and CDR2 YNFKEQ. Trimming removed 2 bases from V and 2 bases from J, with 21 bases in between. The CDR3 has 18 residues. The CDR3 coding sequence is TGTGCCAGCAGCCAACTAATGTCTGGGAGCCCCGAGCAAGAGACCCAGTACTTC. Its translation is CASSQLMSGSPEQETQYF.

The chain joins TRBV7-9 to TRBJ2-4, with D perhaps TRBD2 (5 bases). Germline CDR1 reads SEHNR; CDR2 reads FQNEAQ (reference sequence). The V end was cut by 5 bases, the J end by 3 bases, with 20 bases between. There are 17 residues in the CDR3. DNA of the CDR3: TGTGCCAGCAGCCCCCTAGGAGAGGGAGAGCGCAAAAACATTCAGTACTTC. Protein: CASSPLGEGERKNIQYF.

In its sample, this clone was seen once. The chain employs TRBV7-9 and TRBJ1-1, with D possibly being TRBD1 (6 bases). The CDR3 runs to 15 residues. V lost 3 bases and J lost 3, with 14 bases in between. CDR1 SEHNR and CDR2 FQNEAQ come from the germline V gene (reference sequence). The CDR3 coding sequence is TGTGCCAGCAGCTTGTCAGGGGATGGGGACACTGAAGCTTTCTTT. It translates to CASSLSGDGDTEAFF.

CDR3 DNA: TGTGCCAGCAGCCACGGACTAGCGGGTTCGTACAATGAGCAGTTCTTC. As protein: CASSHGLAGSYNEQFF. V is TRBV4-2 and J is TRBJ2-1, with TRBD2 matching 11 bases. The CDR3 totals 16 residues. Trimming took 3 bases from V and 4 from J; bases not matched to a gene: 5. The germline V gene encodes CDR1 LGHNA and CDR2 YNFKEQ.

V usage is TRBV27 and J usage is TRBJ1-2; D is undetermined. Germline assignment: CDR1 MNHEY and CDR2 SMNVEV (reference sequence). V lost 5 bases to trimming and J lost 5 bases, with 21 bases between them. This CDR3 has 16 residues. This chain's CDR3 is CASSTRPRSELYGYTF. In DNA, the CDR3 is TGTGCCAGCAGTACCCGTCCGAGGTCTGAGCTGTATGGCTACACCTTC.

The rearrangement uses TRBV5-1 and TRBJ2-1; no firm D call. The V end was cut by 2 bases, the J end by 0 bases, with 6 bases between. Germline assignment: CDR1 SGHRS and CDR2 YFSETQ. There are 14 residues in the CDR3. CDR3 nucleotide sequence: TGCGCCAGCAGCTTTTATAGCTCCTACAATGAGCAGTTCTTC. The encoded protein is CASSFYSSYNEQFF.

The gene calls are TRBV28 and TRBJ2-1, with 13 nucleotides matching TRBD2. V shed 5 bases and J 8 bases; nucleotides not matched to a gene: 6. There are 15 residues in the CDR3. Germline V gene data show CDR1 as MDHEN and CDR2 as SYDVKM. The chain's CDR3 is CASSLTSGRAHEQFF. The CDR3 nucleotides are TGTGCCAGCAGTCTAACTAGCGGGAGGGCCCATGAGCAGTTCTTC.

Notes on this clone: Just one base apart from a much larger clone, this may be a read error. This chain uses TRBV29-1 with TRBJ2-1; D perhaps matches TRBD1 (6 bases). V lost 6 bases, J lost 11 bases, and 20 bases lay in between. From germline, CDR1 is SQVTM and CDR2 ANQGSEA. This CDR3 has 13 residues. The CDR3 here is CSVGDKGLGKQFF. CDR3 coding DNA: TGCAGCGTCGGGGACAAGGGATTGGGAAAGCAGTTCTTC.